This T cell receptor (beta chain) derives from a study of T cells in Graves' hyperthyroidism and ophthalmopathy. The source material, RNA transcripts, was used to amplify TCR beta CDR3 regions. HTBI primers were used for first-round RT-PCR of the TCR CDR3. A single record per CDR3 protein comes from TCRdb applying MiXCR to the multiplex PCR reads. Found here are under 500,000 distinct CDR3 sequences, roughly 13% of them singletons; the top ten hold 28%. This clonotype occurred a few times. The receptor's source is a man aged 45 to 65 with Graves' ophthalmopathy. Input material: blood.

The CDR3 loop is CASTQGEAFF. The CDR3 nucleotides are TGTGCCAGCACCCAGGGTGAAGCTTTCTTT. This chain uses TRBV6-1 with TRBJ1-1; D may be TRBD1 (5 bases). V lost 7 bases, J lost 7 bases, and 7 bases lay in between. This CDR3 region has 10 residues. Per the germline V gene, CDR1 is MNHNS and CDR2 is SASEGT.